This entry lists 11 T cell receptor beta chains sequenced from one sample in a study of OX40 agonist ivuxolimab in advanced cancers. The receptor library was made with the immunoSEQ multiplex PCR assay. In TCRdb, the immuneACCESS table is reduced to in-frame sequences with V and J assigned. These tables do not hold every clone; where another copy was compared, an unresolved V gene accounts for under half, and the others remain unexplained. This sample holds about 100,000 clones; roughly 94% were observed only once. 0.15% to 0.2% of the sample is held by the ten biggest clonotypes. The sample was CD4+ or CD8+ T cells sorted from blood, taken in a trial of the OX40 agonist ivuxolimab. Source of these receptors: an adult with an advanced solid tumor such as melanoma, head and neck, liver or kidney cancer.

The chain combines TRBV29-1 with TRBJ2-7; TRBD1 agrees at 10 bases. This CDR3 is 14 amino acids long. The germline V gene encodes CDR1 SQVTM and CDR2 ANQGSEA. The V and J ends lost 6 bases and 5 bases, in that order; junction bases with no gene match: 10. In nucleotides, the CDR3 is TGCAGCGTCTCCCCCGGGACAGGGGTCAACGAGCAGTACTTC. Encoded protein: CSVSPGTGVNEQYF.

The rearrangement uses TRBV2 and TRBJ2-2; tentative D call: TRBD1 (5 bases). The germline V gene encodes CDR1 SNHLY and CDR2 FYNNEI. Trimming cost V 1 base and J 6 bases, with 12 bases left between them. The CDR3 totals 15 residues. The CDR3: CASSEGQGFPGELFF. CDR3 coding DNA: TGTGCCAGCAGTGAAGGGCAGGGATTCCCCGGGGAGCTGTTTTTT.

V gene TRBV2 combines with J gene TRBJ1-5; D gene uncertain. This CDR3 is built from 13 residues. Germline V lookup: CDR1 SNHLY, CDR2 FYNNEI. The V gene lost 6 bases and the J gene lost 0 bases, with 6 bases spanning the gap. The CDR3 loop reads CASSPNSNQPQHF. The CDR3 bases are TGTGCCAGCAGCCCTAATAGCAATCAGCCCCAGCATTTT.

On this clone: Other DNA sequences in the sample encode the same CDR3. V usage is TRBV4-1 and J usage is TRBJ1-1; 9 nucleotides align to TRBD1. J lost 2 bases, V lost 6 bases, and 7 bases had no gene match. The germline V gene has CDR1 MGHRA and CDR2 YSYEKL. The CDR3 loop spans 15 amino acids. The CDR3 sequence is CASSPGQGSNTEAFF. Here the CDR3 DNA reads TGCGCCAGCAGTCCGGGACAGGGCTCCAACACTGAAGCTTTCTTT.

The J gene is TRBJ1-4, the V gene TRBV7-6; 8 bases map to TRBD1. This CDR3 spans 16 amino acids. Germline trimming cut 5 bases from V and 5 bases from J; bases unmatched to any gene: 10. Germline V gene data show CDR1 as SGHVS and CDR2 as FNYEAQ. The CDR3 bases are TGTGCCAGCAGCCCCTCGCCGCAGGGGGCGAATGAAAAACTGTTTTTT. Translated: CASSPSPQGANEKLFF. The complete variable domain, with remaining parts taken from reference TRBV7-6 and TRBJ1-4, reads GAGVSQSPRYKVTKRGQDVALRCDPISGHVSLYWYRQALGQGPEFLTYFNYEAQQDKSGLPNDRFSAERPEGSISTLTIQRTEQRDSAMYRCASSPSPQGANEKLFFGSGTQLSVL.

This chain connects TRBV18 to TRBJ1-1, with D perhaps matching TRBD1 (5 bases). V was trimmed by 4 bases and J by 2 bases, leaving 17 bases between them. Per germline, CDR1 KGHSH and CDR2 LQKENI. The CDR3 is made up of 16 amino acids. DNA for the CDR3: TGTGCCAGCTCACTTCTAGGGGCAGGGCACAACACTGAAGCTTTCTTT. Its protein is CASSLLGAGHNTEAFF.

In nucleotides, the CDR3 is TGTGCCAGCAGCTTTGGAGGGGGGAGTGTAACTAATGAAAAACTGTTTTTT. Encoded protein: CASSFGGGSVTNEKLFF. The chain joins TRBV7-9 to TRBJ1-4; tentatively, D is TRBD1 (6 bases). Germline V CDR1 and CDR2: SEHNR, FQNEAQ (reference sequence). The CDR3 runs to 17 residues. V shed 3 bases and J shed 1 base, with 15 bases lying between them.

This rearrangement joins TRBV14 to TRBJ1-2; no reliable D call. The CDR3 runs to 14 residues. CDR1 and CDR2 from the germline V gene are SGHDN and FVKESK. The germline V and J ends were trimmed by 1 base and 8 bases, with 14 bases remaining between them. CDR3 bases: TGTGCCAGCAGCCAAGCCCCGGCGGCGGGGGGCTACACCTTC. This gives the protein CASSQAPAAGGYTF.

This sequence joins TRBV15 and TRBJ1-4; D uncertain. CDR3 length equals 15 residues. Germline assignment: CDR1 LNHNV and CDR2 YYDKDF (reference sequence). V lost 0 bases, J lost 8 bases, and 13 bases lay in between. CDR3 bases: TGTGCCACCAGCAGAGATGGGAGGACTGGGGAAAAACTGTTTTTT. This sequence encodes CATSRDGRTGEKLFF.

The DNA for the CDR3 is TGCGCCAGCAGCCAAGTTAGGGTGCGAGGAAACACCATATATTTT. It yields the protein CASSQVRVRGNTIYF. The rearrangement links TRBV4-3 to TRBJ1-3; D gene ambiguous. Trimming left V 1 base short and J 4 bases short, with 11 bases between. CDR1 and CDR2 from the germline V gene are LGHNA and YSLEER. This CDR3 is 15 amino acids long.

The chain uses TRBV4-3 and TRBJ1-2; 9 bases align to TRBD1. The CDR3 is 17 amino acids. The V gene's germline CDR1 is LGHNA and CDR2 YSLEER. Trimming removed 0 bases from V and 4 bases from J; junction bases left unmatched: 9. Here the CDR3 reads CASSQDAGTGNFYGYTF. DNA of the CDR3: TGCGCCAGCAGCCAAGATGCAGGGACAGGGAACTTCTATGGCTACACCTTC.